The present entry profiles one TCR beta chain with its context. The data originate from a study of blood T cell repertoires in COVID-19. Study-level background: Whether acute or convalescent, the COVID-19 samples came from the United States, Italy and Spain. T cells, B-cell-depleted T cells, or PBMCs supplied cDNA or gDNA.

Source study methods: Amplification of reference gene primers was used by the study to estimate nucleated cell counts. TCRdb's table, derived via immunoSEQ multiplex PCR, lists solely in-frame clones and lacks some. The D gene and trimming were derived from the DNA, and the V and J assignments and clone size from that table. The sample records fewer than 150,000 clones, about 87% being singletons. Germline V CDR1 and CDR2: MGHRA, YSYEKL. CDR3 length: 17 amino acids. Between the trimmed V and J ends, which lost 4 bases and 1 base, there was a span of 20 bases. The sequence was collected from a human donor in a cohort sampled during active COVID-19. Input material: peripheral blood. The gene calls are TRBV4-1 and TRBJ2-7; D is possibly TRBD1 (8 bases). CDR3 loop: CASSPGGLPGGSYEQYF. As DNA, the CDR3 is TGCGCCAGCAGCCCAGGGGGCTTGCCGGGGGGTTCCTACGAGCAGTACTTC.